This T cell receptor beta chain originates from a study of naive and memory T cell subsets. General study findings and limits: Gini index rose across naive, CM, EM and EMRA in CD4 and CD8. Naive and memory repertoire findings lacked a ground truth for validation.

From germline, CDR1 is MNHEY and CDR2 SMNVEV (reference sequence). The CDR3 is 12 amino acids. Trimming cost V 5 bases and J 8 bases, with 12 bases left between them. This clonotype was counted ten times or more. What it binds is not known. Two oligonucleotides, mixed equimolar, formed the beta constant-region primer covering TRBC1 and TRBC2. Four rounds of PCR amplified the ligated cDNA using nested alpha and beta constant-region primers plus SP2. One entry per CDR3 protein, called by TCRdb with MiXCR from the UMI-ligation and nested PCR reads. The sample yields about 21,000 distinct CDR3 sequences, 11% seen once.

The material sequenced was central memory CD8+ T cells from blood. This rearrangement joins TRBV27 to TRBJ1-1; a possible D gene is TRBD1 (5 bases). This receptor was taken from a human donor in good health. Written as DNA, the CDR3 is TGTGCCAGCAGTCCAGGACCAGGGGAAGCTTTCTTT. This codes for CASSPGPGEAFF.